One and the same sample provided the 20 T cell receptor beta chains below, sequenced in a study of PD-1 blockade in classical Hodgkin lymphoma (dated by TCRdb to 2020 to 2022). Reading the label with the study, this specimen's time point is: cycle 1 day 1 (C1D1), immediately before nivolumab initiation. Relapse after autologous stem cell transplantation had occurred in all trial patients, and cohorts A, B and C were distinguished by prior brentuximab vedotin exposure. The library relied on the immunoSEQ multiplex PCR assay. The clones in this table, taken by TCRdb from immuneACCESS, are in-frame only. Not every clone is retained; where verified, under half of the shortfall comes from an unresolved V gene, and the cause of the rest is unknown. This sample has tens of thousands of clones in its table, and 80% to 90% of those were observed once. The top ten hold over 14% of the sample. Sequenced material: peripheral blood mononuclear cells (PBMCs), taken at baseline. These receptors were taken from a human donor with classical Hodgkin lymphoma.

The chain carries TRBV5-1 and TRBJ2-5; D not certain. The V and J ends lost 2 bases and 1 base respectively, with 3 bases between them. Germline V lookup: CDR1 SGHRS, CDR2 YFSETQ. The CDR3 is made up of 12 amino acids. CDR3 sequence: CASSLPQETQYF. In DNA form, the CDR3 reads TGCGCCAGCAGCTTACCCCAAGAGACCCAGTACTTC.

V gene TRBV5-5 combines with J gene TRBJ2-7; D is unresolved. This CDR3 is 13 amino acids long. Trimming took 2 bases from V and 6 from J, leaving 12 bases between them. Germline assignment: CDR1 SGHKS and CDR2 YYEKEE (reference sequence). CDR3 in amino acids: CASSLVMSSEQYF. Written as DNA, the CDR3 is TGTGCCAGCAGCTTAGTCATGTCTAGCGAGCAGTACTTC.

The chain uses TRBV4-1 and TRBJ2-7; a possible D gene is TRBD1 (6 bases). The CDR3 sequence is 14 residues long. Between the trimmed V and J ends, which lost 6 bases and 4 bases, there was a span of 16 bases. The germline V gene encodes CDR1 MGHRA and CDR2 YSYEKL. CDR3 residues: CASSKTGTTYEQYF. The DNA for the CDR3 is TGCGCCAGCAGTAAGACCGGGACAACGTACGAGCAGTACTTC.

The DNA of the CDR3 is TGTGCCAGCAGCCAAGACACAGGGGGCGCAAGCTCCTACGAGCAGTACTTC. It translates to CASSQDTGGASSYEQYF. The chain carries TRBV4-2 and TRBJ2-7; 9 bases are shared with TRBD1. With V trimmed by 0 bases and J by 0 bases, 6 bases remained unmatched. Germline CDR1 and CDR2: LGHNA and YNFKEQ. The CDR3 is made up of 17 amino acids.

V is TRBV5-1 and J is TRBJ1-2; D remains unclear. Germline values: CDR1 SGHRS, CDR2 YFSETQ. The CDR3 contains 13 residues. Deletions cut 5 bases from V and 8 bases from J, with 16 bases between. CDR3 sequence: CASSSLPFVGYTF. As DNA, the CDR3 is TGCGCCAGCAGTAGCCTCCCGTTCGTAGGCTACACCTTC. The full variable domain, rest sourced from reference TRBV5-1 and TRBJ1-2, is KAGVTQTPRYLIKTRGQQVTLSCSPISGHRSVSWYQQTPGQGLQFLFEYFSETQRNKGNFPGRFSGRQFSNSRSEMNVSTLELGDSALYLCASSSLPFVGYTFGSGTRLTVV.

This rearrangement joins TRBV30 to TRBJ1-1; D gene ambiguous. Germline CDR1 is GTSNPN and CDR2 is SVGIG (reference sequence). This CDR3 is 13 amino acids long. Trimming cost V 4 bases and J 4 bases, with 13 bases left between them. CDR3 residues: CAWTVLRSTEAFF. The CDR3 DNA is TGTGCCTGGACTGTCTTAAGGAGCACTGAAGCTTTCTTT.

The chain uses TRBV6-1 and TRBJ2-7; TRBD2 aligns across 11 bases. CDR1 is MNHNS, CDR2 SASEGT, per germline. CDR3 length equals 15 residues. Germline trimming cut 6 bases from V and 2 bases from J; bases unmatched to any gene: 6. CDR3: CASRVTSGGAYEQYF. The DNA of the CDR3 is TGTGCCAGCAGGGTAACTAGCGGGGGAGCCTACGAGCAGTACTTC.

Worth noting for this clone: Mismatch with germline at one junction end may stem from a read error. DNA of the CDR3: TGCCAACGTCGGGGTTTCACTTCAGATCTTAGCTATGGCTACACCTTC. It translates to CQRRGFTSDLSYGYTF. This chain joins TRBV5-6 and TRBJ1-2; the D is unclear. CDR3 length: 16 amino acids. In germline, CDR1 is SGHDT, CDR2 YYEEEE.

The V gene is TRBV4-2, the J gene TRBJ1-5; no clear D. Germline CDR1 is LGHNA and CDR2 is YNFKEQ. The CDR3 length is 15 residues. Trimming cost V 0 bases and J 2 bases, with 8 bases left between them. The CDR3 region has the DNA TGTGCCAGCAGCCAAGAGATTTCAGGCAATCAGCCCCAGCATTTT. Protein product: CASSQEISGNQPQHF.

This clone occurred once. The genes are TRBV6-6 and TRBJ1-1, with TRBD1 matching over 9 bases. V lost 0 bases and J lost 7; bases outside the gene matches: 3. Germline CDR1 and CDR2: MNHNY and SVGAGI (reference sequence). The CDR3 runs to 14 residues. The CDR3 DNA follows: TGTGCCAGCAGTTACTCCAGACAGGGGGGTGAAGCTTTCTTT. Translation gives CASSYSRQGGEAFF.

This clone was found once. V and J are TRBV6-9 and TRBJ2-1; D gene ambiguous. The V and J ends lost 2 bases and 8 bases respectively, with 4 bases between them. Looked up from germline, CDR1 is MNHGY and CDR2 is SVAAGI. The CDR3 spans 11 residues. The CDR3 loop reads CASSYDDEQFF. CDR3 coding DNA: TGTGCCAGCAGTTATGATGATGAGCAGTTCTTC.

V usage is TRBV6-1 and J usage is TRBJ1-4, with 8 bases aligning to TRBD1. CDR3 length: 15 amino acids. J lost 8 bases, V lost 6 bases, and 11 bases had no gene match. Germline CDR1 and CDR2: MNHNS and SASEGT. The CDR3 reads CASSRELGTGEKLFF. The CDR3 DNA reads TGTGCCAGCAGCAGGGAACTAGGGACAGGCGAAAAACTGTTTTTT.

This chain connects TRBV13 to TRBJ2-7; D ambiguous. Germline CDR1 PRHDT, CDR2 FYEKMQ (reference sequence). The CDR3 runs to 14 residues. V lost 3 bases and J lost 4, with 13 bases in between. DNA of the CDR3: TGTGCCAGCAGCTTCAGACAAGGTGGATACGAGCAGTACTTC. It encodes CASSFRQGGYEQYF.

This clone was seen once. The chain employs TRBV4-1 and TRBJ1-2, with unresolved D. CDR3 length: 14 amino acids. V lost 1 base to trimming and J lost 2 bases, with 8 bases between them. Germline values: CDR1 MGHRA, CDR2 YSYEKL. The CDR3 nucleotides read TGCGCCAGCAGCCAAGGAAGCGGGAACTATGGCTACACCTTC. Its translation: CASSQGSGNYGYTF.

The chain links TRBV5-4 to TRBJ2-7; the D gene is possibly TRBD1 (5 bases). The germline V gene has CDR1 SGHNT and CDR2 YYREEE (reference sequence). Trimming removed 0 bases at V and 5 bases at J, with 9 bases between. CDR3 size: 13 residues. CDR3 bases: TGTGCCAGCAGCTTGGCCGGACAAGACGAGCAGTACTTC. This gives the protein CASSLAGQDEQYF.

The rearrangement joins TRBV27 to TRBJ2-7, with D possibly matching TRBD1 (8 bases). The ends were cut back, 5 bases at V and 3 bases at J, with 17 bases in the middle. Germline V gene lookup returns CDR1 MNHEY and CDR2 SMNVEV (reference sequence). The CDR3 has 15 amino acids. The CDR3 protein is CASSLGGTGFYEQYF. CDR3 in DNA: TGTGCCAGCAGTCTCGGGGGGACAGGTTTCTACGAGCAGTACTTC.

This sequence joins TRBV19 and TRBJ2-6; possibly TRBD2 for D (5 bases). The CDR3 covers 16 residues. Trimming cost V 3 bases and J 0 bases, with 9 bases left between them. The germline gives CDR1 LNHDA, CDR2 SQIVND (reference sequence). CDR3 residues: CASSMGSISGANVLTF. The DNA of the CDR3 is TGTGCCAGTAGTATGGGGAGCATCTCTGGGGCCAACGTCCTGACTTTC.

V gene TRBV4-1 combines with J gene TRBJ1-5; D is perhaps TRBD1 (5 bases). Trimming removed 7 bases from V and 8 bases from J, with 21 bases in between. The CDR3 totals 15 residues. CDR1 is MGHRA, CDR2 YSYEKL, per germline. DNA of the CDR3: TGCGCCAGCACCTTGACAGAAGGGAGCCCTAAGCCCCAGCATTTT. Amino acid sequence: CASTLTEGSPKPQHF.

The gene calls are TRBV9 and TRBJ1-6; TRBD1 matches at 9 bases. The CDR3 has 15 amino acids. Looked up from germline, CDR1 is SGDLS and CDR2 is YYNGEE. V dropped 8 bases and J dropped 9; count of bases not matched to a gene: 12. The CDR3 DNA reads as TGTGCCAGTGGGGACAGGGTATCGCCGGGTTCACCCCTCCACTTT. Protein sequence: CASGDRVSPGSPLHF.

This clone was found once. This chain joins TRBV4-1 and TRBJ1-5; TRBD1 agrees at 8 bases. CDR1 MGHRA and CDR2 YSYEKL come from the germline V gene. The CDR3 runs 20 residues. V shed 0 bases and J 7 bases; nucleotides not matched to a gene: 20. Here the CDR3 DNA reads TGCGCCAGCAGCCAAGAAGAAGGGGTAGGCAGGGGGCTACTCCGACAGCCCCAGCATTTT. This translates into CASSQEEGVGRGLLRQPQHF.